The next 16 T cell receptor beta chains were all read from a single sample in a study of shared clonotypes between healthy human individuals. Selected positively for CCR7 and CD45RO-negative, naive CD8 cells excluded terminally differentiated effector memory CD45RA+ cells. Assay: immunoSEQ multiplex PCR; the TCRdb copy retains only in-frame clones and omits some. The sample has about 2.2 million clones; 80% to 95% are singletons. Sequenced material: naive CD8+ T cells from PBMCs. The receptors come from a man between 18 and 35 years old in good health. Some clones in this sample may be carry-over from other donors' samples.

J is TRBJ2-1 and V is TRBV27; D unresolved. This CDR3 spans 19 amino acids. Germline values: CDR1 MNHEY, CDR2 SMNVEV (reference sequence). The ends were cut back, 3 bases at V and 3 bases at J, with 24 bases in the middle. The CDR3 DNA sequence: TGTGCCAGCAGTTTTTATGTCAGGCCCTCTGCCCCCCTCTACAATGAGCAGTTCTTC. Encoded protein: CASSFYVRPSAPLYNEQFF.

The gene calls are TRBV4-2 and TRBJ1-1; no firm D call. V was cut by 0 bases and J by 1 base, with 12 bases left in between. CDR3 length equals 16 residues. The germline gives CDR1 LGHNA, CDR2 YNFKEQ. CDR3 in amino acids: CASSQDRRSRNTEAFF. In DNA form, the CDR3 reads TGTGCCAGCAGCCAAGATAGGCGGAGCAGGAACACTGAAGCTTTCTTT.

In the case of this clone: The identical CDR3 is also encoded by other nucleotide sequences in the sample. The V and J genes are TRBV27 and TRBJ2-3; no clear D gene. Per the germline V gene, CDR1 is MNHEY and CDR2 is SMNVEV (reference sequence). Trimming cost V 5 bases and J 0 bases, with 3 bases left between them. This CDR3 is 12 amino acids long. The CDR3 DNA follows: TGTGCCAGCAGTCTTAGCACAGATACGCAGTATTTT. It encodes CASSLSTDTQYF.

The rearrangement uses TRBV12-5 and TRBJ2-7; D is tentatively TRBD1 or TRBD2 (5 bases each). V was trimmed by 4 bases and J by 3 bases, leaving 19 bases between them. Germline V gene data show CDR1 as LGHNT and CDR2 as FRNRAP. CDR3 length: 16 residues. CDR3 nucleotide sequence: TGTGCTAGTGGTTCAGGGACGCTTGGGGGTTTCTACGAGCAGTACTTC. Translated, it gives CASGSGTLGGFYEQYF.

The chain is built from TRBV6-6 and TRBJ2-1; D is perhaps TRBD2 (6 bases). The CDR3 contains 14 residues. Trimming pared 5 bases from V and 4 bases from J, leaving 12 bases between. The V gene's germline CDR1 is MNHNY and CDR2 SVGAGI (reference sequence). The CDR3 DNA follows: TGTGCCAGCAGTCCTAGCGATTTTTACAATGAGCAGTTCTTC. Its protein is CASSPSDFYNEQFF.

In its sample, this clone was seen once. The rearrangement joins TRBV5-1 to TRBJ2-2; TRBD1 agrees at 8 bases. The CDR3 runs 15 residues. The trim removed 4 bases at V and 4 bases at J, leaving 6 bases unmatched. Per the germline V gene, CDR1 is SGHRS and CDR2 is YFSETQ. The CDR3 sequence is CASSPSDRGTGELFF. CDR3 in DNA: TGCGCCAGCAGCCCGAGCGACAGGGGCACCGGGGAGCTGTTTTTT.

The J gene is TRBJ2-1, the V gene TRBV6-5; possibly TRBD2 for D (5 bases). The CDR3 runs 12 residues. V lost 5 bases and J lost 7, with 9 bases in between. In germline, CDR1 is MNHEY, CDR2 SVGAGI. The CDR3 DNA reads as TGTGCCAGCAGTCCCCCGGGGAATGAGCAGTTCTTC. Translating gives CASSPPGNEQFF.

The chain links TRBV5-6 to TRBJ1-5; 7 bases match TRBD1. Trimming took 4 bases from V and 2 from J; bases not matched to a gene: 3. CDR3 length equals 14 residues. Germline lookup yields CDR1 SGHDT and CDR2 YYEEEE. CDR3: CASSLGQRNQPQHF. In nucleotides, the CDR3 is TGTGCCAGCAGCCTGGGACAGCGCAATCAGCCCCAGCATTTT.

This rearrangement joins TRBV15 to TRBJ1-2, with 9 bases fitting TRBD1. CDR3 length: 20 residues. V lost 0 bases, J lost 4 bases, and 18 bases stayed unmatched. Germline values: CDR1 LNHNV, CDR2 YYDKDF (reference sequence). The DNA for the CDR3 is TGTGCCACCAGCAGAGATTTATCTTTTGAAGGGGACAGGGCCCCCTATGGCTACACCTTC. This codes for CATSRDLSFEGDRAPYGYTF.

V is TRBV5-1 and J is TRBJ2-1, with TRBD2 matching 15 bases. CDR1 is SGHRS and CDR2 is YFSETQ in the germline V gene. V lost 4 bases, J lost 7 bases, and 9 bases stayed unmatched. This CDR3 has 17 amino acids. CDR3 sequence: CASSPPSGTSGRNEQFF. In DNA form, the CDR3 reads TGCGCCAGCAGCCCCCCTTCCGGGACTAGCGGGAGGAATGAGCAGTTCTTC. The full variable domain, with the rest looked up from reference TRBV5-1 and TRBJ2-1, is KAGVTQTPRYLIKTRGQQVTLSCSPISGHRSVSWYQQTPGQGLQFLFEYFSETQRNKGNFPGRFSGRQFSNSRSEMNVSTLELGDSALYLCASSPPSGTSGRNEQFFGPGTRLTVL.

The chain couples TRBV19 to TRBJ1-1; D is ambiguous. Per germline, CDR1 LNHDA and CDR2 SQIVND (reference sequence). Trimming cost V 2 bases and J 2 bases, with 12 bases left between them. CDR3 length: 15 residues. For the CDR3, the DNA is TGTGCCAGTAGTATATTACCTCGGGCCAACACTGAAGCTTTCTTT. Amino acids: CASSILPRANTEAFF.

This clone was seen only once. This rearrangement joins TRBV7-9 to TRBJ2-3; D is unclear. The V end lost 3 bases, the J end lost 4 bases, and 5 bases lay between the germline ends. In germline, CDR1 is SEHNR, CDR2 FQNEAQ (reference sequence). The CDR3 consists of 12 residues. DNA for the CDR3: TGTGCCAGCAGCTTTAGGCCAGATACGCAGTATTTT. It codes for CASSFRPDTQYF. The full variable domain, with the rest looked up from reference TRBV7-9 and TRBJ2-3, is DTGVSQNPRHKITKRGQNVTFRCDPISEHNRLYWYRQTLGQGPEFLTYFQNEAQLEKSRLLSDRFSAERPKGSFSTLEIQRTEQGDSAMYLCASSFRPDTQYFGPGTRLTVL.

The chain links TRBV6-5 to TRBJ2-1; a weak D match, TRBD2 (5 bases). Germline CDR1 and CDR2: MNHEY and SVGAGI. V was clipped by 6 bases and J by 5 bases, with 17 bases between them. The CDR3 has 15 residues. The CDR3 here is CASSPFGGSHNEQFF. Here the CDR3 DNA reads TGTGCCAGCAGCCCCTTCGGCGGGTCCCACAATGAGCAGTTCTTC.

Regarding this clone: The identical CDR3 is also encoded by other nucleotide sequences in the sample. This chain links TRBV11-2 with TRBJ2-1; D could derive from TRBD1 or TRBD2 (5 bases each). The CDR3 covers 14 residues. V lost 3 bases to trimming and J lost 4 bases, with 10 bases between them. Germline V gene data show CDR1 as SGHAT and CDR2 as FQNNGV. CDR3 sequence (DNA): TGTGCCAGCAGCTTGTCCGGGGCTTACAATGAGCAGTTCTTC. It yields the protein CASSLSGAYNEQFF.

The genes are TRBV4-2 and TRBJ1-5, with a tentative D call TRBD1 (5 bases). The germline CDR1 and CDR2 sequences are LGHNA and YNFKEQ. Trimming pared 2 bases from V and 3 bases from J, leaving 14 bases between. This CDR3 is 16 amino acids long. The CDR3 is CASSQYSDSPNQPQHF. The CDR3 region has the DNA TGTGCCAGCAGCCAATACTCCGACAGCCCCAATCAGCCCCAGCATTTT.

This clone came up a few times. This chain connects TRBV19 to TRBJ1-2; D gene ambiguous. V dropped 7 bases and J dropped 7 bases, with 16 bases sitting between them. Germline V gives CDR1 LNHDA, CDR2 SQIVND (reference sequence). The CDR3 is 13 residues long. CDR3: CASTFGHGGGYTF. The CDR3 region has the DNA TGTGCCAGTACCTTCGGGCACGGTGGTGGCTACACCTTC.